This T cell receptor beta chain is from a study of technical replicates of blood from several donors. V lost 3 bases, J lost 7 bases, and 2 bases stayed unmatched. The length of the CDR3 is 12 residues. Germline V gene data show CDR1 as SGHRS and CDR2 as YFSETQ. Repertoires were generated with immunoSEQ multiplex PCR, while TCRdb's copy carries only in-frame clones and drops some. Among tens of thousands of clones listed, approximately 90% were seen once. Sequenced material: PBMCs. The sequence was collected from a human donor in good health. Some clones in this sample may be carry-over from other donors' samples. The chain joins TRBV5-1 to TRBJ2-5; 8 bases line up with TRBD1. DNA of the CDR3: TGCGCCAGCAGCTCGGACAGGGCGACCCAGTACTTC. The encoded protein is CASSSDRATQYF.